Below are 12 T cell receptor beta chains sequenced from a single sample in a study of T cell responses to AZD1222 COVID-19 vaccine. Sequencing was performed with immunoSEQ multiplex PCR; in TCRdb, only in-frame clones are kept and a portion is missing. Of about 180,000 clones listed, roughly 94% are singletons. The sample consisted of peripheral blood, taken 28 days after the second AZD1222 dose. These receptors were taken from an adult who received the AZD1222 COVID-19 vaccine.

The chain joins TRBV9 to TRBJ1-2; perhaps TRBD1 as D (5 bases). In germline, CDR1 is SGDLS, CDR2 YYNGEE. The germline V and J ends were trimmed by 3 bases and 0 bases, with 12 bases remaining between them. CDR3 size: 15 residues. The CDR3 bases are TGTGCCAGCAGCGGAGGGGCAATGTCTAACTATGGCTACACCTTC. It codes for CASSGGAMSNYGYTF.

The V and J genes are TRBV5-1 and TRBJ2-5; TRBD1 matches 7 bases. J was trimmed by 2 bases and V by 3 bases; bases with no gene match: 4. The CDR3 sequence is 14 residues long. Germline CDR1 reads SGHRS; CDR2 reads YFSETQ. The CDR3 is CASSSPGQQETQYF. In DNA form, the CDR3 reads TGCGCCAGCAGCTCCCCGGGACAGCAAGAGACCCAGTACTTC.

In DNA form, the CDR3 reads TGTGCCAGCAGCTCGATCGTGGACAGGGGGAATAGCAATCAGCCCCAGCATTTT. It encodes CASSSIVDRGNSNQPQHF. The genes are TRBV5-6 and TRBJ1-5; 10 bases fit TRBD1. The J segment lost 0 bases and the V segment lost 3 bases, leaving 9 bases of the junction unmatched. The CDR3 is 18 residues long. The germline V gene encodes CDR1 SGHDT and CDR2 YYEEEE. The variable domain in full, with the rest retrieved from reference TRBV5-6 and TRBJ1-5, is DAGVTQSPTHLIKTRGQQVTLRCSPKSGHDTVSWYQQALGQGPQFIFQYYEEEERQRGNFPDRFSGHQFPNYSSELNVNALLLGDSALYLCASSSIVDRGNSNQPQHFGDGTRLSIL.

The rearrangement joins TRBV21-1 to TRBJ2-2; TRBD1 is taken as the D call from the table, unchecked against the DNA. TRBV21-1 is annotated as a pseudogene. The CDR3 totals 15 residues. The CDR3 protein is CASSPKGQGARELFF. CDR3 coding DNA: TGTGCCAGCAGCCCCAAGGGACAGGGGGCGCGGGAGCTGTTTTTT.

Written as DNA, the CDR3 is TGTGCCAGCAGTTTAAGGGACAGAGCGGGGAATCAGCCCCAGCATTTT. Residues: CASSLRDRAGNQPQHF. The chain joins TRBV28 to TRBJ1-5, with 7 bases that match TRBD1. The CDR3 is 16 amino acids. V trimming: 2 bases; J trimming: 4 bases; junction bases outside the gene matches: 8. Germline V gives CDR1 MDHEN, CDR2 SYDVKM.

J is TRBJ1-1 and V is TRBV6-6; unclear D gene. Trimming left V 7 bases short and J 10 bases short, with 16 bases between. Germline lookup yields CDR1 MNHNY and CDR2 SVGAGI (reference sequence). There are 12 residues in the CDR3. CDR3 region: CASTRNPVGAFF. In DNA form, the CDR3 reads TGTGCCAGCACCCGAAATCCGGTGGGAGCTTTCTTT.

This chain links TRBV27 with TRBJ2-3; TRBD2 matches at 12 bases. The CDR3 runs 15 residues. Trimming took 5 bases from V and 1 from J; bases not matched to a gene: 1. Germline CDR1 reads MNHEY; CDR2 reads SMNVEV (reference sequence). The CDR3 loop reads CASSLAGGGTDTQYF. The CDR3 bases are TGTGCCAGCAGTCTAGCGGGAGGGGGCACAGATACGCAGTATTTT.

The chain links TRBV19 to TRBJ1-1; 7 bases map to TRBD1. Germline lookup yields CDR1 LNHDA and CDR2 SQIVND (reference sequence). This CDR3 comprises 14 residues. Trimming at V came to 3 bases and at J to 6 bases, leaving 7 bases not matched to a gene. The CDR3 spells CASSIDRDRPEAFF. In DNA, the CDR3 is TGTGCCAGTAGTATTGACAGGGATAGGCCTGAAGCTTTCTTT.

CDR3 sequence reads: CASSHPGNTEAFF. The CDR3 DNA reads TGTGCCAGCAGCCACCCAGGGAACACTGAAGCTTTCTTT. The rearrangement joins TRBV7-8 to TRBJ1-1; D is ambiguous. The CDR3 is 13 amino acids. Germline CDR1 is SGHVS and CDR2 is FQNEAQ. Trimming removed 5 bases at V and 1 base at J, with 8 bases between.

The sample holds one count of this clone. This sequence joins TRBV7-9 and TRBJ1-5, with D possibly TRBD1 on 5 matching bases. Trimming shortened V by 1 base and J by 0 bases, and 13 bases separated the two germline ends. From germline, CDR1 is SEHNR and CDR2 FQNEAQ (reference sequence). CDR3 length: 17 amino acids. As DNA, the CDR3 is TGTGCCAGCAGCTTAGGTTGGGGGGATGATAGCAATCAGCCCCAGCATTTT. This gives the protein CASSLGWGDDSNQPQHF.

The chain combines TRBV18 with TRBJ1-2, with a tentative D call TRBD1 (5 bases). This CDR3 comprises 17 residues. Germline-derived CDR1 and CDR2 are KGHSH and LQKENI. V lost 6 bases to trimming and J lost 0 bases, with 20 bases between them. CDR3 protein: CASSGWGGVGSNYGYTF. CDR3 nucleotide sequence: TGTGCCAGCTCTGGATGGGGCGGAGTAGGTTCTAACTATGGCTACACCTTC. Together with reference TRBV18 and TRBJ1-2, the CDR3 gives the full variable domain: NAGVMQNPRHLVRRRGQEARLRCSPMKGHSHVYWYRQLPEEGLKFMVYLQKENIIDESGMPKERFSAEFPKEGPSILRIQQVVRGDSAAYFCASSGWGGVGSNYGYTFGSGTRLTVV.

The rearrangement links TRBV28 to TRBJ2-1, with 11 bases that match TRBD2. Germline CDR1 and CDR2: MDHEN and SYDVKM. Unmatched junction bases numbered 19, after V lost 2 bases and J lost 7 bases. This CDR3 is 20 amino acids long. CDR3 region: CASSLKGVKGLAGGLNEQFF. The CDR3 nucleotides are TGTGCCAGCAGTTTAAAAGGGGTAAAGGGGCTAGCGGGAGGACTGAATGAGCAGTTCTTC.